This T cell receptor beta chain comes out of a study of blood T cell repertoires in COVID-19. The overall study: Material from acute and convalescent COVID-19 was sourced from the United States, Italy and Spain.

The assay was immunoSEQ multiplex PCR, and TCRdb's table has in-frame clones only and misses some. This sample carries roughly 100,000 clones, about 92% of them seen once, and the ten largest clones take over 15%. This CDR3 has 15 amino acids. CDR1 is MNHEY, CDR2 SMNVEV, per germline (reference sequence). The germline V and J ends were trimmed by 5 bases and 6 bases, with 16 bases remaining between them. The V and J genes are TRBV27 and TRBJ2-2, with D maybe TRBD2 (6 bases). The TCR comes from a woman of 80 years or more in a cohort sampled during active COVID-19. Sequencing was performed on peripheral blood. The CDR3 bases are TGTGCCAGCAGTCGGAGGGTCGGGGGTGCCGGGGAGCTGTTTTTT. It encodes CASSRRVGGAGELFF.